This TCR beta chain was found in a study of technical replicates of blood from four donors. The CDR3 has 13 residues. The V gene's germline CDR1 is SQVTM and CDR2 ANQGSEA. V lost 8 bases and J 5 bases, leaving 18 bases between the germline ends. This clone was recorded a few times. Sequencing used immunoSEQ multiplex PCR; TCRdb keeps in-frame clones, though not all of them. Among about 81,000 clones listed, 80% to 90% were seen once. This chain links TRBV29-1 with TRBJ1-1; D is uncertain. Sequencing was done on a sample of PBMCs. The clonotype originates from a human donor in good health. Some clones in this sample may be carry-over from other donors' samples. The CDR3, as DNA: TGCAGCTTTGCGTGGTCAGCGGGAACTGAAGCTTTCTTT. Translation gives CSFAWSAGTEAFF. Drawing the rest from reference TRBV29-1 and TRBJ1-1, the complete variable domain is SAVISQKPSRDICQRGTSLTIQCQVDSQVTMMFWYRQQPGQSLTLIATANQGSEATYESGFVIDKFPISRPNLTFSTLTVSNMSPEDSSIYLCSFAWSAGTEAFFGQGTRLTVV.